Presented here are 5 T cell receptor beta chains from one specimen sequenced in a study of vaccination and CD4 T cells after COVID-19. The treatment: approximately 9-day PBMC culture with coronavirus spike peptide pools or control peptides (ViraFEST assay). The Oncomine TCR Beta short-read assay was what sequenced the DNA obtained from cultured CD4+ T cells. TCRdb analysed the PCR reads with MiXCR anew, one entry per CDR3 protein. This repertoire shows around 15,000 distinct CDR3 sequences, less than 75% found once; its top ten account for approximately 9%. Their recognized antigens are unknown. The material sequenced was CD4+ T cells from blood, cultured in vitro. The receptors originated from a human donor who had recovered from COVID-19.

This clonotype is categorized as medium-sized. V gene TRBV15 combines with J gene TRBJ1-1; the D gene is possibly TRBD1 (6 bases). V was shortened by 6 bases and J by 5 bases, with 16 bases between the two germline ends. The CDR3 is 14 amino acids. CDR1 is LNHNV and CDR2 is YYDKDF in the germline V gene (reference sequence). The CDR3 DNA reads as TGTGCCACCAGGTCCCCTCAACAGGGAACTGAAGCTTTCTTT. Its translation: CATRSPQQGTEAFF.

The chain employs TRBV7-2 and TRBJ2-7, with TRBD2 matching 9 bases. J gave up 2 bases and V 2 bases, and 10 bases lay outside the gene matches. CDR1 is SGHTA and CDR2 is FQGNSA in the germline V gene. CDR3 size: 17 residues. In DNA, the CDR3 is TGTGCCAGCAGCTTATTCGTAGCGGGAGACTTACCCTACGAGCAGTACTTC. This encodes CASSLFVAGDLPYEQYF.

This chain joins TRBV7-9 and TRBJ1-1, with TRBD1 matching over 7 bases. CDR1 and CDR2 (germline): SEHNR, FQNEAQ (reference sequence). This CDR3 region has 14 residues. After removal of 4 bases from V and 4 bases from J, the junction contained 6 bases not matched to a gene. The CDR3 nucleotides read TGTGCCAGCAGCTACAGGGGTCGAAGCACTGAAGCTTTCTTT. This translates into CASSYRGRSTEAFF.

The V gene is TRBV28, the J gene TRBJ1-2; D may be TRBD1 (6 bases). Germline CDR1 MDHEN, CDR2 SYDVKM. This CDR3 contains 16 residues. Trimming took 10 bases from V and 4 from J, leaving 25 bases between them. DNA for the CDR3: TGTGCCATCGCGTTAGGGGGGGCGAAGTTCATCTATGGCTACACCTTC. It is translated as CAIALGGAKFIYGYTF.

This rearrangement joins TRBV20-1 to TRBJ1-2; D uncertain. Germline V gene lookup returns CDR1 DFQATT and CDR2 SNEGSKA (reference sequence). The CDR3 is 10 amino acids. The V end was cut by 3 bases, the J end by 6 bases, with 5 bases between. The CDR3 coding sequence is TGCAGTGCTAGGCCGAATGGCTACACCTTC. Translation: CSARPNGYTF.